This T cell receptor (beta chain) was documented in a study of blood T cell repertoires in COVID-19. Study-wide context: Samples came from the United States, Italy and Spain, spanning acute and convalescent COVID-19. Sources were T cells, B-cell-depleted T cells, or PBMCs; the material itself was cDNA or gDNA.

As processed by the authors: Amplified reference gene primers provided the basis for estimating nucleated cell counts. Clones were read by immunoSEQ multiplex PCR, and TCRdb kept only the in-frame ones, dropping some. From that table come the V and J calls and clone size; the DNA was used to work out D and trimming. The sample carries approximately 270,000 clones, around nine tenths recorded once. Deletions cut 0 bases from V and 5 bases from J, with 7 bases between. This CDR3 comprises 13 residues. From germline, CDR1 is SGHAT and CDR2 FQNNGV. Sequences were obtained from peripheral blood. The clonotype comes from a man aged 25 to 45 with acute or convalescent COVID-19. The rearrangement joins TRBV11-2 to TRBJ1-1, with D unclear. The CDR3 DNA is TGTGCCAGCAGCTTAGATCGAGGTACTGAAGCTTTCTTT. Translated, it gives CASSLDRGTEAFF.